This TCR beta chain is from a study of T cells in Graves' hyperthyroidism and ophthalmopathy. Study-level information: Peripheral blood was collected at initial diagnosis, before any treatment.

The study collected blood at first hyperthyroidism diagnosis, before any ophthalmopathy symptoms arose. This clonotype was recorded many times. Researchers took RNA transcripts and amplified the TCR beta CDR3 regions from them. During a first-round RT-PCR of the TCR CDR3, the HTBI primer set was used. TCRdb re-called the multiplex PCR reads through MiXCR, storing one row per CDR3 protein. The sample records around 300,000 distinct CDR3 sequences, about 14% being singletons. The CDR3 is 16 amino acids. Germline V lookup: CDR1 SNHLY, CDR2 FYNNEI. J lost 8 bases, V lost 4 bases, and 13 bases had no gene match.

The sequenced material came from blood. The rearrangement links TRBV2 to TRBJ1-2; TRBD1 agrees at 10 bases. The TCR comes from a woman in her twenties or thirties with Graves' hyperthyroidism that later progressed to Graves' ophthalmopathy. As DNA, the CDR3 is TGTGCCAGCAGTGCCGGGACAGGGGACTTTTTAATGGGCTACACCTTC. The encoded protein is CASSAGTGDFLMGYTF.